The present T cell receptor (beta chain) was sequenced within a study of blood T cell repertoires in COVID-19. Across the study: Sources were T cells, B-cell-depleted T cells, or PBMCs; the material itself was cDNA or gDNA.

With 1 base removed from V and 3 bases from J, the gap between germline ends came to 9 bases. The germline gives CDR1 MDHEN, CDR2 SYDVKM. The CDR3 covers 15 residues. Profiling relied on immunoSEQ multiplex PCR, and the TCRdb table lists in-frame clones only, not all of them. In the table there are fewer than 130,000 clones, 80% to 90% of which are singletons. This chain links TRBV28 with TRBJ1-4; no clear D. Sequencing used peripheral blood. This clonotype originated in a woman aged 80 or older with acute or convalescent COVID-19. CDR3 sequence: CASSLSRAANEKLFF. DNA for the CDR3: TGTGCCAGCAGTTTATCGAGGGCGGCTAATGAAAAACTGTTTTTT.